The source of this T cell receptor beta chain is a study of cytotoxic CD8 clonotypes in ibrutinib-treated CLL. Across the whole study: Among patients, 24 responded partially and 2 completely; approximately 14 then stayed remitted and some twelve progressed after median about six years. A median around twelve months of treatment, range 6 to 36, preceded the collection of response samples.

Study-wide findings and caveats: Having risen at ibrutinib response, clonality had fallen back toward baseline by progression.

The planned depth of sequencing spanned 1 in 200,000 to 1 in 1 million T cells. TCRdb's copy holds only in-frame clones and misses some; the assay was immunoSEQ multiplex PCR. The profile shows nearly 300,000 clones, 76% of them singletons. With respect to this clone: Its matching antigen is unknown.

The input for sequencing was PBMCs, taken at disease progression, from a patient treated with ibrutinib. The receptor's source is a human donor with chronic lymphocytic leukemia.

The CDR3 bases are TGTGCCAGCTCACCCGTGGACCTTGAAGCTTTCTTT. Residues: CASSPVDLEAFF. V is TRBV18 and J is TRBJ1-1; D gene uncertain. The CDR3 contains 12 residues. Germline V gene sequence: CDR1 KGHSH, CDR2 LQKENI. Trimming stripped 3 bases from V and 7 bases from J, with 9 bases between.